This T cell receptor (beta chain) was captured by sequencing in a study of STAT5B mutations in CD4+ large granular lymphocyte leukemia. Study results and limitations: Without putative leukemic clones, patient CD4-sorted repertoires remained more clonal than healthy CD4+ repertoires.

Trimming removed 1 base from V and 3 bases from J, with 15 bases in between. Germline V CDR1 and CDR2: SEHNR, FQNEAQ (reference sequence). The CDR3 runs to 16 residues. On this clone itself: Its specificity is unknown.

Measured with immunoSEQ multiplex PCR; TCRdb has only the in-frame clones, and not every one. The table has about 32,000 clones, around nine tenths seen once. The V call is TRBV7-9, the J call TRBJ1-2; the D is unclear. The TCR originated in a human donor in good health. Material for sequencing was CD4+ T cells from blood buffy coats. CDR3 sequence reads: CASSLVGSLPHYGYTF. CDR3 nucleotide sequence: TGTGCCAGCAGCTTAGTTGGGTCCCTCCCCCACTATGGCTACACCTTC.